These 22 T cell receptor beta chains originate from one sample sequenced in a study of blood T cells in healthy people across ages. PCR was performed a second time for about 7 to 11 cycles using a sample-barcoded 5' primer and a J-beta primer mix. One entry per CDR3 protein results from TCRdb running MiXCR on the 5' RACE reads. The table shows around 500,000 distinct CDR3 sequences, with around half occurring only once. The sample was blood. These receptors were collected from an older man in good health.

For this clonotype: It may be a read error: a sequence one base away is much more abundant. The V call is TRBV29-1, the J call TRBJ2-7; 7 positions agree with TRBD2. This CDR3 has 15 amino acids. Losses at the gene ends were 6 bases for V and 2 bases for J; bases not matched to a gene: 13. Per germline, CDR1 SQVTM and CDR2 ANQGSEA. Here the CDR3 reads CSVSEGGSGAYEQYF. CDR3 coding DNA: TGCAGCGTCTCCGAGGGCGGGAGTGGGGCCTACGAGCAGTACTTC.

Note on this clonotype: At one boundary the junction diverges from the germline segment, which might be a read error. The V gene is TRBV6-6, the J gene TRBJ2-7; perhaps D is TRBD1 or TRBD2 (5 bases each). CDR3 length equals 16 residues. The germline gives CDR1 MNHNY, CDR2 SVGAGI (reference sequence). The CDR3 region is CASSFGGAGSYNERYF. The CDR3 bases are TGTGCCAGCAGTTTTGGGGGAGCTGGGAGCTACAATGAGCGGTACTTC.

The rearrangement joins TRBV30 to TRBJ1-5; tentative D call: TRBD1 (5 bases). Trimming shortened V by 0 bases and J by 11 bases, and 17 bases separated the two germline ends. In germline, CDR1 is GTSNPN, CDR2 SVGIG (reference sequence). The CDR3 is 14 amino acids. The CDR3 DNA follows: TGTGCCTGGAGTGTACTAGGGGCCGGGGGGGCCCAGCATTTT. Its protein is CAWSVLGAGGAQHF.

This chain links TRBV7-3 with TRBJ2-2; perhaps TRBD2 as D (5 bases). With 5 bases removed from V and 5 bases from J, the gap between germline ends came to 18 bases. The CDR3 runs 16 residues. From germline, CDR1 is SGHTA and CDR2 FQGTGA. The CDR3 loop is CASSPTVEGDTGELFF. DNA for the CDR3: TGTGCCAGCAGCCCAACAGTAGAGGGCGATACCGGGGAGCTGTTTTTT.

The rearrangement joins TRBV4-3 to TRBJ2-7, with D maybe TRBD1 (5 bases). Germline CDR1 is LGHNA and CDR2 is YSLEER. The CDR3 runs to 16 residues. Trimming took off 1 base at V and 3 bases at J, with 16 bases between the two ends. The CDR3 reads CASSQGDPQGIYEQYF. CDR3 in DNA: TGCGCCAGCAGCCAAGGGGATCCCCAGGGCATCTACGAGCAGTACTTC.

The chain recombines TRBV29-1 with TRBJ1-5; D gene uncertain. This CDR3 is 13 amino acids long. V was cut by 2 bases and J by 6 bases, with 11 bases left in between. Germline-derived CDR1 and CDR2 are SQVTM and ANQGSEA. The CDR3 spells CSVESGLGQPQHF. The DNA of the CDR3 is TGCAGCGTTGAAAGTGGGCTCGGTCAGCCCCAGCATTTT.

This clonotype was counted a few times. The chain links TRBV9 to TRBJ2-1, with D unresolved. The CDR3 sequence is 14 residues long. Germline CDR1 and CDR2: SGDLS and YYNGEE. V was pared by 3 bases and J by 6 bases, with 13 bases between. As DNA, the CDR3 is TGTGCCAGCAGCGCCCTCGATCGAGGCAATGAGCAGTTCTTC. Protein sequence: CASSALDRGNEQFF.

The CDR3 coding sequence is TGTGCCAGCAGTCAAGGACTAGCGGGGGCGAGGAATGAGCAGTTCTTC. This translates into CASSQGLAGARNEQFF. The chain carries TRBV27 and TRBJ2-1; the match to TRBD2 covers 13 bases. V shed 5 bases, J shed 7 bases, and the junction held 8 bases outside the gene matches. The CDR3 covers 16 residues. Germline V gene data show CDR1 as MNHEY and CDR2 as SMNVEV (reference sequence).

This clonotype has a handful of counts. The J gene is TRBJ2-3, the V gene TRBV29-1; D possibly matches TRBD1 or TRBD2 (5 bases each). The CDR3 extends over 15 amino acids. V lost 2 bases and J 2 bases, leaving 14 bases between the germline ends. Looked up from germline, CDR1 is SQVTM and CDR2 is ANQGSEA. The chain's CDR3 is CSVEFTGRPTDTQYF. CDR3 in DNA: TGCAGCGTTGAATTCACGGGGCGCCCCACAGATACGCAGTATTTT.

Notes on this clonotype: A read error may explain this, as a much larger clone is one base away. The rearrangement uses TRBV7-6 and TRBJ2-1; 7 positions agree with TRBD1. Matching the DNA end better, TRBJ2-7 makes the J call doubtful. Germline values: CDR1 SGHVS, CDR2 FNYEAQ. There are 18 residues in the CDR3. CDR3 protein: CASSLAPGTEISYNEQYF. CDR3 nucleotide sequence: TGTGCCAGCAGCTTAGCTCCCGGGACAGAGATATCCTACAATGAGCAGTACTTC.

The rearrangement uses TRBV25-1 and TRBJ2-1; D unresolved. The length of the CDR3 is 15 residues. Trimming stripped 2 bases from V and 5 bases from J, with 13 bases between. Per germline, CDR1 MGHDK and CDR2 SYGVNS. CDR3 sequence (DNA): TGTGCCAGCAGTGAACAGGTGGCGGCTAACAATGAGCAGTTCTTC. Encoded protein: CASSEQVAANNEQFF.

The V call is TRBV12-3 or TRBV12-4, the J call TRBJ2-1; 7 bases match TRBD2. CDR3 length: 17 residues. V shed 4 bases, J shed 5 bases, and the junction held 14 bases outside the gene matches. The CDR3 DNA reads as TGTGCCAGCAGTTCCCTAGTGGCCGCGGGGGTTAACAATGAGCAGTTCTTC. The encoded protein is CASSSLVAAGVNNEQFF.

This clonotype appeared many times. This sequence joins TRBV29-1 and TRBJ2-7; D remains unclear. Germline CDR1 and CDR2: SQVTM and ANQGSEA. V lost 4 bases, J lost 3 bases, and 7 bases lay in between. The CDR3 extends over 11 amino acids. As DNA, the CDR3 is TGCAGCGTTGGAACAGACTACGAGCAGTACTTC. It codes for CSVGTDYEQYF.

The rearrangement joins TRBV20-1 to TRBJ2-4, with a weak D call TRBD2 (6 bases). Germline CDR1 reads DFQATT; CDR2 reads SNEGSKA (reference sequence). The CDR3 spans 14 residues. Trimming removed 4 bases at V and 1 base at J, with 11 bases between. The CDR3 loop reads CSATPEGAKNIQYF. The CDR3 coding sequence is TGCAGTGCTACCCCGGAGGGGGCCAAAAACATTCAGTACTTC.

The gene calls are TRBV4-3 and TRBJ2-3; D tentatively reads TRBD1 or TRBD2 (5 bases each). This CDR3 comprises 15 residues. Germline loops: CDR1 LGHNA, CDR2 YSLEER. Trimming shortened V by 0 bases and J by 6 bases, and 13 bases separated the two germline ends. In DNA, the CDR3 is TGCGCCAGCAGCCAAGATAGGGACCCCATGGATACGCAGTATTTT. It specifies CASSQDRDPMDTQYF.

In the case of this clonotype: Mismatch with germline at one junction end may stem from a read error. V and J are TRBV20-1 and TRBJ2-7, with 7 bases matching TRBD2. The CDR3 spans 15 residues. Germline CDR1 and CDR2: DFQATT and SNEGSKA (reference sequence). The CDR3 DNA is TGCAGTGCTAGAGATTGGCGGGAGCAACCCTACGGGCAGTACTTC. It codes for CSARDWREQPYGQYF.

In DNA, the CDR3 is TGTGCCAGCAGCGCCATCGCGGTTAAAGAGACCCAGTACTTC. The encoded protein is CASSAIAVKETQYF. The rearrangement links TRBV7-2 to TRBJ2-5; D is undetermined. Germline V gene data show CDR1 as SGHTA and CDR2 as FQGNSA. The CDR3 covers 14 residues. V shed 5 bases and J shed 3 bases, with 13 bases lying between them.

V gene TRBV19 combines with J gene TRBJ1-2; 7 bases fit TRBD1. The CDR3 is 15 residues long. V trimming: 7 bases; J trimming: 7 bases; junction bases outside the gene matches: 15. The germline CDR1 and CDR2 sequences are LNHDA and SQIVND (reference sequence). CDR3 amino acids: CASIRTFSRGGGYTF. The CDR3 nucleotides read TGTGCCAGTATTCGGACATTCTCCAGGGGGGGTGGCTACACCTTC.

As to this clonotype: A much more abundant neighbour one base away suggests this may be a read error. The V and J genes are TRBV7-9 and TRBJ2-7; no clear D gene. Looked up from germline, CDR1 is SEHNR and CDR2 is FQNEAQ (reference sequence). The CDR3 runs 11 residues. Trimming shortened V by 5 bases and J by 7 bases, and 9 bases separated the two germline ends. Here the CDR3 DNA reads TGTGCCAGCAGCCAGGCCTGGGAGCAGTACTTC. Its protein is CASSQAWEQYF.

The CDR3 reads CASSLERGTGAEQYF. The CDR3 DNA sequence: TGTGCCAGCAGCTTAGAGAGAGGGACAGGAGCCGAGCAGTACTTC. The genes are TRBV7-2 and TRBJ2-7; 8 bases are a match to TRBD1. This CDR3 contains 15 residues. V trimming: 1 base; J trimming: 6 bases; junction bases outside the gene matches: 8. CDR1 and CDR2 from the germline V gene are SGHTA and FQGNSA.

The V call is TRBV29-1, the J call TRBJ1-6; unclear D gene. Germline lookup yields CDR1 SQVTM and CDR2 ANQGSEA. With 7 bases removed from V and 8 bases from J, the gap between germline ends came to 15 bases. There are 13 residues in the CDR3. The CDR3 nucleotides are TGCAGCGCCAAGGACCAGGTAGATTCACCCCTCCACTTT. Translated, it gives CSAKDQVDSPLHF.

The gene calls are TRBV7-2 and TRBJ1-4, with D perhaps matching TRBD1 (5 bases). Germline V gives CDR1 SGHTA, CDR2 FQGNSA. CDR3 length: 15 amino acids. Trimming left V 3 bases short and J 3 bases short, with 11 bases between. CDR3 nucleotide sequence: TGTGCCAGCAGCTTTCATCAGGGACCTAATGAAAAACTGTTTTTT. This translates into CASSFHQGPNEKLFF.